The sequence of this TCR beta chain was determined in a study of T cells in lung cancer brain metastases. General study findings and limits: The complete infiltrating T cell repertoire may not have been retrieved from FFPE.

Assay used: immunoSEQ multiplex PCR; TCRdb lists only in-frame clones, some missing. The table has 1,500 to 2,000 clones, roughly 80% seen once; the top ten hold around 7.2%. This CDR3 is built from 12 residues. Per the germline V gene, CDR1 is MGHRA and CDR2 is YSYEKL. Trimming removed 6 bases from V and 1 base from J, with 6 bases in between. Turning to this clone: Its antigen is not identified.

Sequenced material: tumor tissue from the primary lung tumor. The sequence derives from a man between 70 and 80 years old with non-small cell lung cancer. The chain uses TRBV4-1 and TRBJ1-1; D gene ambiguous. The CDR3 sequence: CASSLENTEAFF. DNA of the CDR3: TGCGCCAGCAGTCTGGAGAACACTGAAGCTTTCTTT.